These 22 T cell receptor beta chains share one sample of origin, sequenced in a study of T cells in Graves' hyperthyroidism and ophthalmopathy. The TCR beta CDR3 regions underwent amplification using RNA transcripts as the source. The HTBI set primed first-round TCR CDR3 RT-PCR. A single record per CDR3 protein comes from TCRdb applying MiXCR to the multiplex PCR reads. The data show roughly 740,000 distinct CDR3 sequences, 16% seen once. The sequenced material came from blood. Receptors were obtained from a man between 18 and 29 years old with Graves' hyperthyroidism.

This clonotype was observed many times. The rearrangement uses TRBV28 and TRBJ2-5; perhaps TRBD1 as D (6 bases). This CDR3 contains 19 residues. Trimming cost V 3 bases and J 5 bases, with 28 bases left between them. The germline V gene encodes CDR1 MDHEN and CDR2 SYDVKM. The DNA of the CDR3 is TGTGCCAGCAGTTTTCCCGTGCAGGGGAACCCTAGCTTTCGTGAGACCCAGTACTTC. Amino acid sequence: CASSFPVQGNPSFRETQYF.

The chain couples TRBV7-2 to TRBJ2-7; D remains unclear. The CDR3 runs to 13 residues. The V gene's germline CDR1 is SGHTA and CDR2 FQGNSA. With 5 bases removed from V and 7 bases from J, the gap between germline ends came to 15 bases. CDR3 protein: CASSPRAMGEQYF. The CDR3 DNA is TGTGCCAGCAGCCCCCGGGCGATGGGAGAGCAGTACTTC.

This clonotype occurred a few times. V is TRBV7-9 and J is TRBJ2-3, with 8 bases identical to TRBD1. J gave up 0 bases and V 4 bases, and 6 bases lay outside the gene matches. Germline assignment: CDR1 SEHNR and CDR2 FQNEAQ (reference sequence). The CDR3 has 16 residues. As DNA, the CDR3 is TGTGCCAGCAGCTCCCCACAGGGGGGAAGCACAGATACGCAGTATTTT. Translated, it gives CASSSPQGGSTDTQYF. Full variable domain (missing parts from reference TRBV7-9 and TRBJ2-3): DTGVSQNPRHKITKRGQNVTFRCDPISEHNRLYWYRQTLGQGPEFLTYFQNEAQLEKSRLLSDRFSAERPKGSFSTLEIQRTEQGDSAMYLCASSSPQGGSTDTQYFGPGTRLTVL.

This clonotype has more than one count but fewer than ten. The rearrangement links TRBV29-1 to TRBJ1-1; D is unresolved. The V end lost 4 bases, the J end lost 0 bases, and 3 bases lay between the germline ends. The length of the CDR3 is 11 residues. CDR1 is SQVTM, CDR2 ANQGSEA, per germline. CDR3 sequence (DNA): TGCAGCGTTGCCGTGAACACTGAAGCTTTCTTT. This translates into CSVAVNTEAFF.

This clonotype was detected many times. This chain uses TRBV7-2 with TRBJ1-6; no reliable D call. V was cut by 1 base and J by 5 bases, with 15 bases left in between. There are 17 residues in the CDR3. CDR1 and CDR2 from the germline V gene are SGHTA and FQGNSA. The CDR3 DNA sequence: TGTGCCAGCAGCTTAGTGGCAGGAGCGAAGCATAATTCACCCCTCCACTTT. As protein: CASSLVAGAKHNSPLHF.

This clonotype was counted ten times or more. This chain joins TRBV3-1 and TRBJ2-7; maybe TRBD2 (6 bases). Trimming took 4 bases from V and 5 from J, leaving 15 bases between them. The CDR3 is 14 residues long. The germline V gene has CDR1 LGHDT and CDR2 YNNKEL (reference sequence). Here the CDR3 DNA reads TGTGCCAGCAGCCCGCCGGCGGGGCGCGACGAGCAGTACTTC. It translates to CASSPPAGRDEQYF.

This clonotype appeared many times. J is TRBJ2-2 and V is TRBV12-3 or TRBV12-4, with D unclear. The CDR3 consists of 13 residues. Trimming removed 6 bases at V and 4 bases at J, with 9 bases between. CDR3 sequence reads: CASSATFTGELFF. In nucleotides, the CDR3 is TGTGCCAGCAGCGCGACATTCACCGGGGAGCTGTTTTTT.

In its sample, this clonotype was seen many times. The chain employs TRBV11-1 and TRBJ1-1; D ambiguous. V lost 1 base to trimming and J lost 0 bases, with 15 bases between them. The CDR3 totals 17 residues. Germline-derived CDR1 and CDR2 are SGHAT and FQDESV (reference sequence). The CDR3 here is CASSLGGVGRLNTEAFF. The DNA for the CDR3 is TGTGCCAGCAGCTTAGGAGGTGTTGGCAGGCTGAACACTGAAGCTTTCTTT.

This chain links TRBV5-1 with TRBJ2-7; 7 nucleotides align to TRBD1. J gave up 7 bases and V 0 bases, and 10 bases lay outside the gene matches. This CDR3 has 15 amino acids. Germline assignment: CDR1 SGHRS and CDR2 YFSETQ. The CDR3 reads CASSLGDSFVGEQYF. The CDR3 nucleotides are TGCGCCAGCAGCTTGGGGGACAGCTTTGTGGGAGAGCAGTACTTC.

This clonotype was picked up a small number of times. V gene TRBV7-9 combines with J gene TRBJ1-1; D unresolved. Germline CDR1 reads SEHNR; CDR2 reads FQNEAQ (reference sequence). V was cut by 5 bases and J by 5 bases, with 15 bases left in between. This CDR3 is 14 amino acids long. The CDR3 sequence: CASSTPGRDTEAFF. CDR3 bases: TGTGCCAGCAGCACTCCGGGTCGGGATACTGAAGCTTTCTTT. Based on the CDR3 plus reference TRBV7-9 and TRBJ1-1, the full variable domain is DTGVSQNPRHKITKRGQNVTFRCDPISEHNRLYWYRQTLGQGPEFLTYFQNEAQLEKSRLLSDRFSAERPKGSFSTLEIQRTEQGDSAMYLCASSTPGRDTEAFFGQGTRLTVV.

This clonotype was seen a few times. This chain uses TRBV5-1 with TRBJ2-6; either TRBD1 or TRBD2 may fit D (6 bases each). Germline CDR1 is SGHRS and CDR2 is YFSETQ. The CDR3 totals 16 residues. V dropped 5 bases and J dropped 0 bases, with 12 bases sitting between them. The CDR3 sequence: CASSGGPSSGANVLTF. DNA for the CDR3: TGCGCCAGCAGTGGGGGGCCGAGCTCTGGGGCCAACGTCCTGACTTTC.

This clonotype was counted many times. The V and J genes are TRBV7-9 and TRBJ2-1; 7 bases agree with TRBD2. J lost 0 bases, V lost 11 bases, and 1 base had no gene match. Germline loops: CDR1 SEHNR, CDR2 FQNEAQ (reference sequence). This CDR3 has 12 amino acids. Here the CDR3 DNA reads TGTGCCGGGGGGGACTCCTACAATGAGCAGTTCTTC. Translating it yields CAGGDSYNEQFF.

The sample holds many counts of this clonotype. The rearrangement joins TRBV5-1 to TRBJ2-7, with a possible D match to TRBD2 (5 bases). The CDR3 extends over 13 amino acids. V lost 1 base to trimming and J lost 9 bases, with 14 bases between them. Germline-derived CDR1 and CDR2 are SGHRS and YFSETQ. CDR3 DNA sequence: TGCGCCAGCAGCTTGAGGCTAACTAGTGCGCAGTACTTC. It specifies CASSLRLTSAQYF.

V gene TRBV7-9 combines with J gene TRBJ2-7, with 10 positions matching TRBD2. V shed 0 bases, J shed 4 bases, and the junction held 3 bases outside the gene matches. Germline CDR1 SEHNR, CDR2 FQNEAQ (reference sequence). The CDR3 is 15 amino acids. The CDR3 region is CASSLAGTSAYEQYF. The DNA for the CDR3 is TGTGCCAGCAGCTTAGCCGGGACTAGCGCGTACGAGCAGTACTTC.

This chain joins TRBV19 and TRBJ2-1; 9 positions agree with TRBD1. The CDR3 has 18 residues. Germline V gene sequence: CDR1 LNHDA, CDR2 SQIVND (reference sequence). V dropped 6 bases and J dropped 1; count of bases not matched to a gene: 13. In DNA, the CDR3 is TGTGCCAGTAGACCGGGACAGGGAAACGGAAGATCCTACAATGAGCAGTTCTTC. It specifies CASRPGQGNGRSYNEQFF.

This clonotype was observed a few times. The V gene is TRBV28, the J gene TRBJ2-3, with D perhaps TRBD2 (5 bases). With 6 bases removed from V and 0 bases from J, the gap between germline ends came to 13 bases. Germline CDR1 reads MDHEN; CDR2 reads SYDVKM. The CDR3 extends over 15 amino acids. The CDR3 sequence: CASREATPSTDTQYF. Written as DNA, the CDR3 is TGTGCCAGCAGGGAGGCCACACCTAGCACAGATACGCAGTATTTT.

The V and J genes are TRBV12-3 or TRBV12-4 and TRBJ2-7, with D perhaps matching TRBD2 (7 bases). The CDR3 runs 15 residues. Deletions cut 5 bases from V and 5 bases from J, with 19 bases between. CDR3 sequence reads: CASSGGGGPAHEQYF. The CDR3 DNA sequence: TGTGCCAGCAGTGGTGGGGGGGGGCCCGCCCACGAGCAGTACTTC.

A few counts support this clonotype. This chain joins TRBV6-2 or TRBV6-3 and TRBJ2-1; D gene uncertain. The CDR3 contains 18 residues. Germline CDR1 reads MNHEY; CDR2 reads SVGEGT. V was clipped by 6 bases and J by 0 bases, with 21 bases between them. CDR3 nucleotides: TGTGCCAGCAGGGGTATGCCAGCCTCATATGCCTCCTACAATGAGCAGTTCTTC. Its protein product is CASRGMPASYASYNEQFF.

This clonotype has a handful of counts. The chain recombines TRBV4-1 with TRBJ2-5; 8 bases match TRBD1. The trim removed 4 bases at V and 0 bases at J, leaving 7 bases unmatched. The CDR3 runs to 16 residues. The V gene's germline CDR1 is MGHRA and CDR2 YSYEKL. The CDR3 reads CASSLLGQAYQETQYF. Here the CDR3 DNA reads TGCGCCAGCAGCCTACTGGGACAGGCGTACCAAGAGACCCAGTACTTC.

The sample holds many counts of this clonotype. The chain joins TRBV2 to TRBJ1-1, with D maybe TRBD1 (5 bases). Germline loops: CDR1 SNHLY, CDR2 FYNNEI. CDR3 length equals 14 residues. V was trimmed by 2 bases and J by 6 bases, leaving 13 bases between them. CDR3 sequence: CASSERAGFPEAFF. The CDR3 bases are TGTGCCAGCAGTGAACGGGCAGGGTTCCCTGAAGCTTTCTTT. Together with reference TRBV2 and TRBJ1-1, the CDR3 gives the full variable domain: EPEVTQTPSHQVTQMGQEVILRCVPISNHLYFYWYRQILGQKVEFLVSFYNNEISEKSEIFDDQFSVERPDGSNFTLKIRSTKLEDSAMYFCASSERAGFPEAFFGQGTRLTVV.

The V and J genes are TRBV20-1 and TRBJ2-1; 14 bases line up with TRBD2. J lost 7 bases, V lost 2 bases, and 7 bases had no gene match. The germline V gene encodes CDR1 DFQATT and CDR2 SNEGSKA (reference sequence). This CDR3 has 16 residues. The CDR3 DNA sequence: TGCAGTGCTAGACTAATAAGACTAGCGGGAGGGAATGAGCAGTTCTTC. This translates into CSARLIRLAGGNEQFF.

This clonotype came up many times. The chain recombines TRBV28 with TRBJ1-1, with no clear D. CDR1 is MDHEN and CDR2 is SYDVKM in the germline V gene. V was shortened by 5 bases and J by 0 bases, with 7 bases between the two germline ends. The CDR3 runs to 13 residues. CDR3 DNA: TGTGCCAGCAGTGAGACTTTGAACACTGAAGCTTTCTTT. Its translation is CASSETLNTEAFF.